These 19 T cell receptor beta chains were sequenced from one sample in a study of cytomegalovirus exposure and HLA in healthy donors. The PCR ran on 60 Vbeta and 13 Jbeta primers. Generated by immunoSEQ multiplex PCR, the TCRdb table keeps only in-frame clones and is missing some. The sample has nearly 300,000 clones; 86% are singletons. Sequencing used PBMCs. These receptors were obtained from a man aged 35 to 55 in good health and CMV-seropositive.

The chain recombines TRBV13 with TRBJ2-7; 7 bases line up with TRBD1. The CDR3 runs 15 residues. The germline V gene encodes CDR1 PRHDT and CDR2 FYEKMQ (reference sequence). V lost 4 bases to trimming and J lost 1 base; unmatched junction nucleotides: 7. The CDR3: CASSSGQLSSYEQYF. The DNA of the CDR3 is TGTGCCAGCAGCTCGGGACAGTTATCGTCCTACGAGCAGTACTTC.

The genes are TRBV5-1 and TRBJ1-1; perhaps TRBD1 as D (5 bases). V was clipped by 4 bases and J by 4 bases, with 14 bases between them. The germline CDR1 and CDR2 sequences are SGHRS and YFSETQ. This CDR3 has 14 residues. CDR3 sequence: CASSPGRVGTEAFF. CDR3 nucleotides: TGCGCCAGCAGCCCGGGCAGGGTTGGCACTGAAGCTTTCTTT.

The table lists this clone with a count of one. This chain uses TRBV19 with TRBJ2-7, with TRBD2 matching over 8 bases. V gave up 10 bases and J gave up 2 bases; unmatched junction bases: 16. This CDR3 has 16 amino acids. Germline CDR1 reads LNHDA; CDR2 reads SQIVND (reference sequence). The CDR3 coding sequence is TGTGCCACCTCGTGGAGCGGGAGACTACCGACCTACGAGCAGTACTTC. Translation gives CATSWSGRLPTYEQYF.

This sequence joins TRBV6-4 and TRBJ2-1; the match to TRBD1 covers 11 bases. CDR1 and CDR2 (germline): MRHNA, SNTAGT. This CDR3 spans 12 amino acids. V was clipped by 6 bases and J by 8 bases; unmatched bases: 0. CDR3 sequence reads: CASRGQGDEQFF. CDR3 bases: TGTGCCAGCAGGGGACAGGGGGATGAGCAGTTCTTC.

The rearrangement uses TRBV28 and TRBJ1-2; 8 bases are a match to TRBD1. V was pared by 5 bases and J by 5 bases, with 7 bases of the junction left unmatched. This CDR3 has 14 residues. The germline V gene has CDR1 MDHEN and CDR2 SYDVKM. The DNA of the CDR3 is TGTGCCAGCAGTCCCGGACAGGGCGGGTATGGCTACACCTTC. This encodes CASSPGQGGYGYTF.

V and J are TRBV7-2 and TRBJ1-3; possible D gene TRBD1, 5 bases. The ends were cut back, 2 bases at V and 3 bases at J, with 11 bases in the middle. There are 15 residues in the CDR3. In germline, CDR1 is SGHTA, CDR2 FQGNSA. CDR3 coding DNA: TGTGCCAGCAGCTTATCTCCAGGGTATGGAAACACCATATATTTT. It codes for CASSLSPGYGNTIYF.

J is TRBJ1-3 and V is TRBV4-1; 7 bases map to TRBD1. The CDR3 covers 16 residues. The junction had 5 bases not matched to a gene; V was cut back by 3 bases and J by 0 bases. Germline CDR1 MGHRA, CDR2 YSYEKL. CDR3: CASSHLDRHSGNTIYF. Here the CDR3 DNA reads TGCGCCAGCAGCCACCTGGACAGGCACTCTGGAAACACCATATATTTT.

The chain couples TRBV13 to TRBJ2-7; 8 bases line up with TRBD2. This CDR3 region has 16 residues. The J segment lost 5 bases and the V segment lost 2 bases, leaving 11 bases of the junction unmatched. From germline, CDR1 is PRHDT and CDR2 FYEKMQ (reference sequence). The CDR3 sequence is CASSLSSGLEVHEQYF. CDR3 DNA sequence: TGTGCCAGCAGCTTATCGTCGGGACTAGAAGTCCACGAGCAGTACTTC.

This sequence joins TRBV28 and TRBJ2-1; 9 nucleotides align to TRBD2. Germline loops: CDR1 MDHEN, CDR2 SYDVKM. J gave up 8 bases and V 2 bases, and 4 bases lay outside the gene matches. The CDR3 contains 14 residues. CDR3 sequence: CASSLIAGAYEQFF. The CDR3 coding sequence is TGTGCCAGCAGTTTAATAGCGGGAGCGTATGAGCAGTTCTTC.

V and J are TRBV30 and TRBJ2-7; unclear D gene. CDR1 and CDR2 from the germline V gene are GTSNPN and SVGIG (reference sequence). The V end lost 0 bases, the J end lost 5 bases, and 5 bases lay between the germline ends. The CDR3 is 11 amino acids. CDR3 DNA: TGTGCCTGGAGTGTACAAAACGAGCAGTACTTC. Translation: CAWSVQNEQYF.

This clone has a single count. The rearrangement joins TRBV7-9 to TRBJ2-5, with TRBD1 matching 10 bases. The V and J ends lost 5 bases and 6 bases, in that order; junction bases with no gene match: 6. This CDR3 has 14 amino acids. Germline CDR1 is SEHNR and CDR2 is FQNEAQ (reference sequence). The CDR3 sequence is CASSHRDRGQTQYF. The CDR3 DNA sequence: TGTGCCAGCAGCCACCGGGACAGGGGTCAGACCCAGTACTTC. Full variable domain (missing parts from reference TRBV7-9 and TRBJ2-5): DTGVSQNPRHKITKRGQNVTFRCDPISEHNRLYWYRQTLGQGPEFLTYFQNEAQLEKSRLLSDRFSAERPKGSFSTLEIQRTEQGDSAMYLCASSHRDRGQTQYFGPGTRLLVL.

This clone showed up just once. CDR3 bases: TGTGCCAGCAGCCAGGGACTAGCGGGAGTTGTCCACGAGCAGTACTTC. Protein sequence: CASSQGLAGVVHEQYF. J is TRBJ2-7 and V is TRBV5-4; TRBD2 matches at 14 bases. CDR3 length: 16 residues. Losses at the gene ends were 4 bases for V and 5 bases for J; bases not matched to a gene: 8. Germline V gene data show CDR1 as SGHNT and CDR2 as YYREEE (reference sequence).

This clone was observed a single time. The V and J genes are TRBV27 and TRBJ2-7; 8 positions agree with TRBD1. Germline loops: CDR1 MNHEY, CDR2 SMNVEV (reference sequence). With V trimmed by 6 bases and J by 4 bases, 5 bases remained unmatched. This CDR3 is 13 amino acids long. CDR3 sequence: CASRPGGAYEQYF. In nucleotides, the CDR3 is TGTGCCAGCAGACCAGGGGGCGCGTACGAGCAGTACTTC.

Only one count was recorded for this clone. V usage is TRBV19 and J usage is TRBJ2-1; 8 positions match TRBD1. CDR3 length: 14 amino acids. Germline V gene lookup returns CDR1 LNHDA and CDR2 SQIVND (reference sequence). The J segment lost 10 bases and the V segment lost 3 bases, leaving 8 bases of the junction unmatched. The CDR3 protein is CASSIWDRSPEQFF. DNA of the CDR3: TGTGCCAGTAGTATTTGGGACAGGTCTCCGGAGCAGTTCTTC.

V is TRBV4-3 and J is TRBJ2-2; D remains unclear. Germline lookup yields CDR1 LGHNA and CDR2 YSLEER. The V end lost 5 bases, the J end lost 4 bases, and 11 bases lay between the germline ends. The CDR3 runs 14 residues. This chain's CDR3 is CASSFQWPTGELFF. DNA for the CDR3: TGCGCCAGCAGCTTCCAGTGGCCCACCGGGGAGCTGTTTTTT.

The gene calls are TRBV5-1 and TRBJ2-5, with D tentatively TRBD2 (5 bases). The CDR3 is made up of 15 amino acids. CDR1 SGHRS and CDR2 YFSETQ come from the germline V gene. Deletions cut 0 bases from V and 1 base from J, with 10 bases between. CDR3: CASSLAPAVQETQYF. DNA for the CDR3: TGCGCCAGCAGCTTGGCCCCAGCGGTCCAAGAGACCCAGTACTTC.

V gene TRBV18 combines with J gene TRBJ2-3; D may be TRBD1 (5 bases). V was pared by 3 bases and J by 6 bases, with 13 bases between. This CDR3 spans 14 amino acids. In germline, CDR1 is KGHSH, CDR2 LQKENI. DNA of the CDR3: TGTGCCAGCTCACCGTTGCAGGGCCCTGATACGCAGTATTTT. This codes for CASSPLQGPDTQYF.

Written as DNA, the CDR3 is TGTGCCAGCAGTCCCCGGACAGGGGGAGCATACGAGCAGTACTTC. This sequence encodes CASSPRTGGAYEQYF. The chain combines TRBV27 with TRBJ2-7, with TRBD1 matching 10 bases. The CDR3 is made up of 15 amino acids. Germline CDR1 is MNHEY and CDR2 is SMNVEV (reference sequence). J lost 4 bases, V lost 5 bases, and 8 bases had no gene match.

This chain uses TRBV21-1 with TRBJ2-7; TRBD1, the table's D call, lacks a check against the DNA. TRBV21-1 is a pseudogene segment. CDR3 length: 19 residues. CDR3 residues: CASSKVLGAIIAGRYEQYF. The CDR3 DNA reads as TGTGCCAGCAGCAAAGTGCTGGGGGCGATTATAGCTGGACGGTACGAGCAGTACTTC.